This paragraph reports one T cell receptor (beta chain). Its antigen is not yet known. No much larger clonotype is one base removed from it; base qualities were not supplied. Library preparation employed the immunoSEQ multiplex PCR assay. For the multiplex PCR, a mixture combining 60 forward primers for TCR Vbeta segments and 13 reverse primers for TCR Jbeta segments was used. A multiplex PCR assay on genomic DNA amplified the CDR3 region of rearranged TCR beta genes. Amplified TCR beta libraries were sequenced as 87-base-pair reads on the Illumina HiSeq System. In the original analysis: A later analysis counted about 80 million unique TCR beta chains across the 690 or so repertoires, and about 10 million of these chains were shared by at least two donors. A nearest-neighbor algorithm error-corrected the raw reads and collapsed the reads into unique sequences, merging closely related sequences to remove PCR and sequencing errors. To assign V, D and J gene segments, CDR3 sequences were aligned to IMGT reference sequences. For a sequence to be retained, a match of at least six nucleotides was required to both a V gene segment and a J gene segment. Rearrangements were classified as productive when the CDR3 lacked stop codons and remained in frame with V and J, and all other rearrangements were classified as non-productive. CDR3 was defined according to IMGT convention as the region running from the second conserved V-encoded cysteine to the conserved J-encoded phenylalanine. In an earlier analysis of roughly 580 of the donors, sequences lacking an unambiguous match to a single V gene segment were excluded. In an earlier analysis of a few hundred of the donors, a V segment was called functional when productive rearrangements were above 56.7%, and segregating when the standard deviation between donors exceeded 5%. A statistical classification framework was built for diagnosing cytomegalovirus status from the catalog of TCR beta chain sequences. In a later analysis, TCR nucleotide sequences were compared against IMGT/GENE-DB human TR gene sequences so that V and J genes could be assigned. A later analysis assigned CDR3 sequences and most-parsimonious VDJ recombination scenarios with the TCRdist pipeline. A later analysis defined each TCR beta chain by its CDR3 amino acid sequence plus V-gene family, and excluded reads lacking a unique V-gene family. As a way to deal with suspected cross-contamination and a sequencing artifact, a later analysis dropped roughly 620 nucleotide sequences that were highly shared and had low generation probability. In a later analysis, a clonal expansion index was calculated for each public chain from normalized within-repertoire ranks of inferred template counts. In a later analysis, generation probabilities were computed using a VDJ recombination model fitted to out-of-frame rearrangements, and the results were checked against IGoR. Hypergeometric tests were used in a later analysis to score TCR-TCR, TCR-HLA and TCR-CMV co-occurrence, with a repertoire-size bias correction applied to the TCR pairs. False discovery rates were estimated in a later analysis by permuting HLA or CMV assignments 20 times. A later analysis grouped co-occurring TCRs with DBSCAN, adding TCRdist sequence similarity when clustering within HLA-allele-positive subsets. Repertoires with fewer than 30,000 or more than 120,000 public chains, plus five repertoires with anomalous nucleotide sharing, were excluded from co-occurrence clustering. This immuneACCESS table, as held by TCRdb, lists in-frame sequences with V and J called but not all clones. Of the missing ones, under half trace to an unresolved V gene in checked studies; the others have no known cause. That table supplies the V and J calls and clone size; D and trimming were determined from the DNA. This sample comprises 200,000 to 250,000 clones, 75% of them detected only once. 1.8% of the sample is in the top ten clones.

The data belong to a study of cytomegalovirus exposure and HLA in healthy donors (dated by TCRdb to 2017 to 2019). About the study as a whole: An earlier analysis of about 530 of the donors reported 250 to 300 Gb of sequence data and around 100 million unique TCR beta sequences obtained from 180 million or so T cells. Roughly 300 gigabases of sequencing data and 70 million to 85 million unique TCR sequences were included in an early release covering roughly 600 HLA-typed donors. The genetic ancestry cluster associated with self-reported Caucasian donors included about four fifths of the 398 genotyped donors. The aim of the study was to test whether cataloging public T cell receptors could identify signatures of past pathogen exposure. The T cell repertoires of about 700 subjects were profiled by immunosequencing and related to cytomegalovirus serostatus. A separate validation cohort of roughly 130 different subjects was used in addition to the roughly 720-subject first cohort. To predict cytomegalovirus infection status, the study brought together high-throughput TCR immunosequencing, statistical association of individual TCRs with disease status, and machine learning. In a later analysis, previously published TCR beta repertoires from 666 donors were re-analyzed and high-resolution HLA genotyping was added so that TCR occurrence patterns could be studied. Rather than using new phenotypic data, the later analysis identified candidate immune exposures from TCR beta sequences and from how often those sequences occurred across donors. An earlier analysis of approximately 580 of the donors used high-throughput TCR beta sequencing to judge whether each TCR beta V gene segment behaved as functional or pseudogenic. Donor age, sex, ethnicity and CMV serostatus were compiled alongside the repertoire data. Genome-wide SNP genotypes for about 55% of the roughly 670 donors were used in a later genetic analysis, which treated that subset as a discovery cohort. Every discovery cohort repertoire had been produced on one sequencing platform. Both class I and class II loci were covered by HLA typing, at four-digit resolution. The number of donors typed differed by locus, with roughly 629-640 for A, B, C, DRB1 and DQB1, around 560 for DQA1, 600 to 610 for DPA1, and some 470 for DPB1. Roughly five DR-DQ haplotypes were handled as single units for association and clustering, since linkage in the cohort was strong. On average, around 200,000 unique TCR beta nucleotide sequences were sequenced per donor among a few hundred genotyped donors of the cohort, with 15% to 20% of those sequences being non-productive.

From the cysteine up to the phenylalanine, the CDR3 has a length of 17 residues. The read is trimmed to its CDR3 DNA, 51 bases read in frame from base 1. V and J are trimmed by 4 bases and 4 bases, and the gene matches miss 13 bases of the junction. CDR1 SGHRS and CDR2 YFSETQ are derived from the germline V gene. The cohort comprised 710 or so healthy bone marrow donors. All cohort members were sampled while nominally healthy, although unrecorded immune exposures were likely present. The donor was CMV seronegative and was included in the group of 352 seronegative cohort members. Each donor provided a peripheral blood sample, and peripheral blood mononuclear cells were used for TCR beta sequencing. The Qiagen DNeasy Blood Extraction Kit was used to extract genomic DNA from the blood cell samples. Results and caveats for the whole study, not just this receptor: Correlated functional status among segregating V segments might be attributable to linkage disequilibrium, but an unknown experimental factor could not be ruled out. In vitro tests confirmed that a few of the cytomegalovirus-associated TCR beta chains recognize cytomegalovirus antigens. For the cohort, immune exposure information was limited to CMV serostatus. The authors suggested that the approach could potentially be generalized to other disease states and immunological phenotypes. Because HLA typing was unavailable for some donors at each locus, only the typed subset was used in association tests. When HLA alleles, especially DR and DQ, strongly co-occurred, TCR associations were difficult to assign to individual alleles. A later analysis associated about 16,000 TCR beta sequences with specific HLA alleles at a false discovery rate of 0.05. A further reported finding was that TCR beta sequences accurately predicted the HLA-A and HLA-B alleles for most subjects in the first cohort. A later analysis reported that several top co-occurrence clusters appeared linked to parvovirus B19, influenza, CMV and Epstein-Barr virus. A cluster of highly shared sequence variants was judged likely to be a technical artifact of the sequencing pipeline. In a later analysis, TCR association rates were found to vary across HLA loci, with the most associated TCRs seen for DRB1 alleles and the fewest for HLA-C alleles. In an earlier analysis of more than 500 of the donors, most TCR beta V segments appeared in productive rearrangements about 87% or about 30% of the time, broadly matching IMGT annotations. A later genetic analysis associated a missense DCLRE1C variant with V-gene and J-gene trimming of TCR beta chains, and an independent cohort replicated the association. The 87-base-pair reads could not distinguish some IMGT-functional V segments, including TRBV6-2 and TRBV6-3, so those segments were excluded. Compared with equally common non-associated chains, HLA-associated TCR beta chains in a later analysis were more clonally expanded and had lower generation probabilities. According to a later analysis, most CMV-associated TCR beta chains appeared to be HLA-restricted, and the HLA associations seemed to be driven largely by CMV exposure. Some 16 rarely observed V segments, including chromosome 9 orphons, were excluded from the earlier analysis of several hundred of the donors because counts were too low. While some public TCRs were present in many individuals, most TCR sequences turned up only very rarely across donors. Roughly uniform sequencing depth across donors was assumed in presence/absence analyses, although this assumption may not hold. The study listed 150 to 200 TCR beta chains as associated with cytomegalovirus. The classifier was reported to diagnose cytomegalovirus status with high specificity and sensitivity in both the original cohort and the validation cohort. This cohort had only TCR beta chains sequenced, and the lack of alpha or paired-chain data limited which features could be detected. In a later genetic analysis, fewer N-insertions in productive TCRs were reported among donors in an Asian-associated ancestry cluster than the roughly 700-donor mean.

The sequence came from a woman aged 25 to 39 in good health and CMV-seronegative. The material sequenced was PBMCs. The chain links TRBV5-1 with TRBJ2-1, with TRBD2 identical over 8 junction bases. The CDR3 region has the sequence CASSPPAGGTRYNEQFF. The sequence in DNA is TGCGCCAGCAGCCCCCCGGCGGGAGGAACTAGATACAATGAGCAGTTCTTC.